This note documents a single T cell receptor (beta chain) sequence. Its target is unknown. TCR alpha and TCR beta cDNA libraries carrying sample barcodes and UMIs came from 5'RACE with constant-segment primers. MiXCR was run by TCRdb on the 5' RACE reads, yielding one entry per CDR3 protein. The data contain roughly 170,000 distinct CDR3 sequences, around a sixth of them singletons. The data derive from a study of T-cell memory formation after mild COVID-19. General study points: CD4+ contracting clones were found mainly in CM and EM, and CD8+ ones in EMRA. Memory sampled before infection contained some responding clones, suggesting cross-reactive memory joined. Clones that got smaller from day 15 to 85 had even CD4/CD8, while clones growing later tipped toward CD4+.

This CDR3 has 13 amino acids. Germline V gene lookup returns CDR1 SGHTA and CDR2 FQGNSA. V was trimmed by 4 bases and J by 4 bases, leaving 9 bases between them. Sequenced: PBMCs or a T cell subset sorted from them (not recorded which). The clonotype comes from a man between 18 and 29 years old who had mild COVID-19 (a few samples of this study predate the infection). Cell type and time point are not known. The V gene is TRBV7-2, the J gene TRBJ2-3; D is uncertain. This CDR3 is CASSSNEADTQYF. The CDR3 DNA reads TGTGCCAGCAGCTCGAACGAGGCAGATACGCAGTATTTT. Together with reference TRBV7-2 and TRBJ2-3, the CDR3 gives the full variable domain: GAGVSQSPSNKVTEKGKDVELRCDPISGHTALYWYRQSLGQGLEFLIYFQGNSAPDKSGLPSDRFSAERTGGSVSTLTIQRTQQEDSAVYLCASSSNEADTQYFGPGTRLTVL.